The 15 T cell receptor beta chains reported below all come from one sample, sequenced in a study of cytomegalovirus exposure and HLA in healthy donors. PCR primers comprised 60 Vbeta and 13 Jbeta primers. Clones were sequenced by immunoSEQ multiplex PCR, and TCRdb holds only the in-frame ones, with some missing. Of more than 90,000 clones listed, around 82% are singletons. Sequencing used PBMCs. These receptor sequences come from a woman in her fifties or sixties in good health and CMV-seronegative.

This CDR3 reads CASSLGGGSYNEQFF. The CDR3 nucleotides read TGTGCCAGCAGCTTAGGCGGGGGATCGTACAATGAGCAGTTCTTC. The V call is TRBV7-8, the J call TRBJ2-1; 7 positions agree with TRBD2. V trimming: 1 base; J trimming: 4 bases; junction bases outside the gene matches: 4. Germline CDR1 reads SGHVS; CDR2 reads FQNEAQ. This CDR3 is 15 amino acids long.

The chain links TRBV7-2 to TRBJ2-7; a weak D match, TRBD2 (6 bases). The CDR3 runs 15 residues. The ends were cut back, 4 bases at V and 0 bases at J, with 13 bases in the middle. The germline V gene has CDR1 SGHTA and CDR2 FQGNSA. The CDR3 loop reads CASSSIADSSYEQYF. CDR3 nucleotides: TGTGCCAGCAGCTCGATAGCGGATAGCTCCTACGAGCAGTACTTC.

The CDR3 coding sequence is TGTGCCAGCAGCTTCTTTAGCGGGGGAACGAGCACAGATACGCAGTATTTT. Translating it yields CASSFFSGGTSTDTQYF. The chain recombines TRBV5-6 with TRBJ2-3, with TRBD2 matching 9 bases. The V and J ends lost 2 bases and 0 bases, in that order; junction bases with no gene match: 7. This CDR3 contains 17 residues. Germline V gene data show CDR1 as SGHDT and CDR2 as YYEEEE.

The chain is built from TRBV19 and TRBJ2-1, with 7 bases aligning to TRBD2. The CDR3 is made up of 14 amino acids. Germline V gives CDR1 LNHDA, CDR2 SQIVND (reference sequence). The junction had 5 bases not matched to a gene; V was cut back by 3 bases and J by 6 bases. As DNA, the CDR3 is TGTGCCAGTAGTATCCGGGGGGAGGGCAATGAGCAGTTCTTC. It translates to CASSIRGEGNEQFF.

The chain couples TRBV6-5 to TRBJ2-7, with a possible D match to TRBD1 (5 bases). Germline assignment: CDR1 MNHEY and CDR2 SVGAGI. This CDR3 comprises 13 residues. V was cut by 8 bases and J by 0 bases, with 11 bases left in between. Here the CDR3 reads CASGRQSSYEQYF. In DNA form, the CDR3 reads TGTGCCAGCGGCAGACAGAGCTCCTACGAGCAGTACTTC.

This rearrangement joins TRBV11-2 to TRBJ2-7; a possible D gene is TRBD2 (6 bases). Per germline, CDR1 SGHAT and CDR2 FQNNGV. The V gene lost 1 base and the J gene lost 1 base, with 8 bases spanning the gap. The CDR3 length is 14 residues. In nucleotides, the CDR3 is TGTGCCAGCAGCTTAGTGCGGGGATCCTACGAGCAGTACTTC. It yields the protein CASSLVRGSYEQYF.

This clone was seen only a few times. This rearrangement joins TRBV6-5 to TRBJ1-1; D is perhaps TRBD1 (5 bases). Trimming pared 2 bases from V and 2 bases from J, leaving 12 bases between. Germline loops: CDR1 MNHEY, CDR2 SVGAGI. The CDR3 runs 15 residues. CDR3 nucleotides: TGTGCCAGCAGTTACCAGGGACTGCCAAACACTGAAGCTTTCTTT. Protein product: CASSYQGLPNTEAFF.

This clone was observed a handful of times. The V gene is TRBV6-5, the J gene TRBJ1-2, with 9 positions matching TRBD1. Per the germline V gene, CDR1 is MNHEY and CDR2 is SVGAGI. Trimming removed 4 bases from V and 3 bases from J; junction bases left unmatched: 3. The CDR3 is made up of 14 amino acids. DNA of the CDR3: TGTGCCAGCAGTTCGGGACAGGGTCACTATGGCTACACCTTC. Protein product: CASSSGQGHYGYTF.

Note on this clone: An end of the junction differs from the germline gene, which may be a read error. This sequence joins TRBV11-2 and TRBJ2-7, with 7 bases fitting TRBD2. This CDR3 comprises 15 residues. Germline CDR1 and CDR2: SGHAT and FQNNGV. The chain's CDR3 is CASSSPSKSPGLPSF. CDR3 nucleotides: TGTGCCAGCAGCTCACCTAGTAAGTCCCCGGGACTACCAAGCTTC.

V is TRBV30 and J is TRBJ2-1, with D possibly matching TRBD2 (6 bases). This CDR3 is 13 amino acids long. In germline, CDR1 is GTSNPN, CDR2 SVGIG (reference sequence). Trimming stripped 1 base from V and 3 bases from J, with 7 bases between. This CDR3 reads CAWSAGVYNEQFF. CDR3 coding DNA: TGTGCCTGGAGTGCGGGAGTCTACAATGAGCAGTTCTTC.

The V and J genes are TRBV2 and TRBJ1-1, with TRBD1 matching over 10 bases. CDR1 is SNHLY, CDR2 FYNNEI, per germline. The CDR3 is made up of 18 amino acids. J was trimmed by 0 bases and V by 4 bases; bases with no gene match: 11. This CDR3 reads CASSVDWTGGNLNTEAFF. In DNA form, the CDR3 reads TGTGCCAGCAGTGTGGATTGGACAGGGGGAAATCTGAACACTGAAGCTTTCTTT.

The chain links TRBV7-7 to TRBJ2-3, with D possibly matching TRBD1 (6 bases). CDR1 and CDR2 (germline): SSHAT, FNYEAQ (reference sequence). The CDR3 totals 15 residues. V shed 0 bases and J shed 3 bases, with 10 bases lying between them. CDR3 protein: CASSLALTGTDTQYF. DNA for the CDR3: TGTGCCAGCAGCTTAGCGTTAACAGGGACAGATACGCAGTATTTT.

V and J are TRBV4-3 and TRBJ2-1; D is undetermined. V lost 4 bases to trimming and J lost 0 bases, with 16 bases between them. The CDR3 is 17 amino acids. Germline V CDR1 and CDR2: LGHNA, YSLEER. The CDR3 loop reads CASSPSGARSSYNEQFF. For the CDR3, the DNA is TGCGCCAGCAGCCCATCTGGCGCTAGGAGCTCCTACAATGAGCAGTTCTTC.

This rearrangement joins TRBV10-2 to TRBJ2-7, with 8 bases lining up with TRBD1. CDR1 and CDR2 (germline): WSHSY, SAAADI. The CDR3 loop spans 14 amino acids. The V and J ends lost 7 bases and 1 base, in that order; junction bases with no gene match: 6. The CDR3 region is CASKRTGRSYEQYF. The DNA for the CDR3 is TGCGCCAGCAAAAGGACAGGGAGGTCCTACGAGCAGTACTTC.

The V and J genes are TRBV6-5 and TRBJ2-7; 10 bases are shared with TRBD1. CDR1 MNHEY and CDR2 SVGAGI come from the germline V gene. V dropped 5 bases and J dropped 5; count of bases not matched to a gene: 9. There are 15 residues in the CDR3. In nucleotides, the CDR3 is TGTGCCAGCAGTAGAGCCGGGACAGGGGTGAACGAGCAGTACTTC. It specifies CASSRAGTGVNEQYF.